This entry features one T cell receptor (beta chain) sequence. Its specificity is unknown. The CDR3 extends over 12 amino acids. CDR1 and CDR2 (germline): SGHTS, YDEGEE. The V gene lost 0 bases and the J gene lost 6 bases, with 6 bases spanning the gap. This sample was included in a study of shared clonotypes between healthy human individuals. The study, taken as a whole, reports: In the sorted subsets, rarefaction showed sequencing was incomplete despite large depth. The small donor group covered limited genetic and exposure diversity.

An assay was performed, and its level was deep. Sorted-subset replicate PCRs used around 220 ng DNA, approximately 33,000 T cell genomes. The protocol was immunoSEQ multiplex PCR, while the TCRdb copy is restricted to in-frame clones and leaves out a portion. The data contain about 600,000 clones, roughly 95% of them singletons. Terminally differentiated effector memory CD45RA+ cells were excluded from the naive CD8 cells, which were CD45RO-negative and positively selected for CCR7. The sequence was obtained from a woman in her 30s in good health. The V call is TRBV5-8, the J call TRBJ1-1; the D is unclear. The specimen was naive CD8+ T cells sorted from blood. For the CDR3, the DNA is TGTGCCAGCAGCTTGGCCTTCGCTGAAGCTTTCTTT. This translates into CASSLAFAEAFF.